This T cell receptor beta chain was retrieved from a study of shared clonotypes between healthy human individuals. In the study overall: A donor's plate count was three for CD4 naive and three for CD4 memory; CD8 naive had two and CD8 memory one.

In the case of this clone: The target antigen is unknown.

It was at deep level that the assay was run. Using immunoSEQ multiplex PCR, the repertoire was profiled, and TCRdb retains in-frame clones only, with some absent. The data contain around 700,000 clones, around two thirds of them singletons. Trimming left V 6 bases short and J 2 bases short, with 12 bases between. CDR1 is MDHEN, CDR2 SYDVKM, per germline. This CDR3 spans 14 amino acids. General observations from the study: Sampling included only blood; tissue repertoires likely differ.

The chain combines TRBV28 with TRBJ2-3; a weak D match, TRBD2 (6 bases). The sequencing input was memory CD4+ T cells sorted from blood. Subset defined: CD45RA-negative fraction. This sequence was found in a woman in her twenties or thirties in good health. CDR3 coding DNA: TGTGCCAGCAGGGCCGGGACTGCCACAGATACGCAGTATTTT. Protein: CASRAGTATDTQYF.